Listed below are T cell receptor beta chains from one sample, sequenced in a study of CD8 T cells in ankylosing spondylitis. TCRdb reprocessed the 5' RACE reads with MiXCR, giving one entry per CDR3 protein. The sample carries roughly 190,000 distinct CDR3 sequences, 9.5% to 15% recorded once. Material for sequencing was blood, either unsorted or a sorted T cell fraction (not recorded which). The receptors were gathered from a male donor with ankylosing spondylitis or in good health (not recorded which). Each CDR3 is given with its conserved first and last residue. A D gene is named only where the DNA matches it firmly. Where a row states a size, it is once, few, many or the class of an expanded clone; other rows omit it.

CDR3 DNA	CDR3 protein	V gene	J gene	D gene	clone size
TGCAGTGCTAGAGATGGGGGGAACACCGGGGAGCTGTTTTTT	CSARDGGNTGELFF	TRBV20-1	TRBJ2-2	.	.
TGCAGCGTTGTCTTCCCGGGGACGGTTTCCTACGAGCAGTACTTC	CSVVFPGTVSYEQYF	TRBV29-1	TRBJ2-7	.	.
TGTGCCAGCAATAACGAAGGGACAGGGTTCGCTGAAGCTTTCTTT	CASNNEGTGFAEAFF	TRBV6-1	TRBJ1-1	TRBD1	.
TGTGCCAGCAGTTCGGGGGCGGGACCCTGGGACGAGCAGTACTTC	CASSSGAGPWDEQYF	TRBV27	TRBJ2-7	.	few
TGTGCCAGCAGCTTAGGGTCGTTTCCTGGCTACACCTTC	CASSLGSFPGYTF	TRBV7-9	TRBJ1-2	.	few
TGTGCCAGCATCCTCAGACTAGCGGGGGCATTGTACCAAGAGACCCAGTACTTC	CASILRLAGALYQETQYF	TRBV2	TRBJ2-5	TRBD2	.
TGTGCCAGCTCACCATTGGCAAAATTGGACGGGGAGCTGTTTTTT	CASSPLAKLDGELFF	TRBV18	TRBJ2-2	.	few
TGTGCCAGCAGTCCGACACTCTCTCCATACAATGAGCAGTTCTTC	CASSPTLSPYNEQFF	TRBV12-3/TRBV12-4	TRBJ2-1	.	.
TGTGCCAGCAGTTTTCTACCGCCGGGACAGGGCAGGGAGACCCAGTACTTC	CASSFLPPGQGRETQYF	TRBV27	TRBJ2-5	TRBD1	.
TGCGCCAGCAGTTTTTTCCCCCGACAAGGTGCCCCCGGCTACACCTTC	CASSFFPRQGAPGYTF	TRBV5-1	TRBJ1-2	.	many
TGTGCCAGCAGCTCGGGAGCGTACGAGCAGTACTTC	CASSSGAYEQYF	TRBV7-9	TRBJ2-7	.	many
TGCGCCAGCAGCCAAGCCTGGGGACCGGGGCAACTAATAGCTTTCTTT	CASSQAWGPGQLIAFF	TRBV4-1	TRBJ1-1	.	many
TGCGCCAGCAGCCCCAGCCCTAGCAATCAGCCCCAGCATTTT	CASSPSPSNQPQHF	TRBV4-1	TRBJ1-5	.	few
TGCGCCAGTAGCGGGGTGAGCTCCTACAATGAGCAGTTCTTC	CASSGVSSYNEQFF	TRBV5-1	TRBJ2-1	TRBD2	many
TGTGCCACCAGCAGAAGCGGGCAGGGGAATTCACCCCTCCACTTT	CATSRSGQGNSPLHF	TRBV15	TRBJ1-6	.	few
TGCGCCAGCAGCCAAGATCGGGGAGATCCCCAGCATTTT	CASSQDRGDPQHF	TRBV4-1	TRBJ1-5	.	.
TGCAGTGCTCCCTCAGGACAGACTGAGACCCAGTACTTC	CSAPSGQTETQYF	TRBV20-1	TRBJ2-5	.	.
TGCGCCAGCAGCCAAGGAAGACTAGCGGGAGTAGAAGAGACCCAGTACTTC	CASSQGRLAGVEETQYF	TRBV4-1	TRBJ2-5	TRBD2	few
TGTGCCTGGAGTGAGGGGCTAGCGGGGATCAATGAGCAGTTCTTC	CAWSEGLAGINEQFF	TRBV30	TRBJ2-1	TRBD2	many
TGCAGCGTTGTGGACACCTTTAACTATGGCTACACCTTC	CSVVDTFNYGYTF	TRBV29-1	TRBJ1-2	.	many
TGCGCCAGCAGTGACATTAGCGGGAGTGGAGATACGCAGTATTTT	CASSDISGSGDTQYF	TRBV10-1	TRBJ2-3	TRBD2	.
TGTGCCAGCAGCCAGCGGGAGACCTACAATGAGCAGTTCTTC	CASSQRETYNEQFF	TRBV4-2	TRBJ2-1	TRBD2	medium-sized
TGCAGTGCTAGAGATACAAACACTGAAGCTTTCTTT	CSARDTNTEAFF	TRBV20-1	TRBJ1-1	.	.
TGCGCCAGCTGCCCCGGAGGGGTCTACAATGAGCAGTTCTTC	CASCPGGVYNEQFF	TRBV5-1	TRBJ2-1	.	.
TGCGCCAGCAGCCAGCGGGGCTCTAGCGGGGTGAATGAGCAGTTCTTC	CASSQRGSSGVNEQFF	TRBV4-1	TRBJ2-1	TRBD2	once
TGTGCCAGCAGATCGGTACCATATGGCTACACCTTC	CASRSVPYGYTF	TRBV27	TRBJ1-2	.	.
TGTGCCAGCAGGACAGGGAACACTGAAGCTTTCTTT	CASRTGNTEAFF	TRBV27	TRBJ1-1	.	many
TGTGCCAGCAGTTTATCAGTCCCCCGCTACAATGAGCAGTTCTTC	CASSLSVPRYNEQFF	TRBV27	TRBJ2-1	.	few
TGCAGTGCTAGAGGCGGAACGAGGGAGTACGAGCAGTACTTC	CSARGGTREYEQYF	TRBV20-1	TRBJ2-7	.	.